Listed below are T cell receptor beta chains from one sample, sequenced in a study of blood T cell repertoires in COVID-19. Only in-frame clones appear in the TCRdb table, and some are missing; sequencing was by immunoSEQ multiplex PCR. The sample yields over 200,000 clones, 70% to 90% seen once. The sequenced sample consisted of PBMCs or T cells enriched from blood (not recorded which). These receptors were taken from a young man who had recovered from COVID-19. The conserved cysteine and the conserved F or W are not part of the CDR3 here.

TRBV7-9	TRBJ2-6	ASSSGQGAYGANVLT
TRBV7-2	TRBJ1-1	ASSPQVGGYTEAF
TRBV12-2	TRBJ2-3	ASRLDREGTDTQY
TRBV7-9	TRBJ1-6	ASSLTGSPLH
TRBV5-1	TRBJ2-5	ASSLTSGTETQY
TRBV29-1	TRBJ1-2	SGAPLQGGGYT
TRBV24-1	TRBJ1-6	ATPDYRGSRSPLH
TRBV7-9	TRBJ2-7	ASSGTSGRAYEQY
TRBV6-4	TRBJ2-7	ASRAGGTSGRDSYEQY
TRBV9	TRBJ2-1	ASSVGETDNEQF
TRBV19	TRBJ1-5	ASSIQGANQPQH
TRBV6-4	TRBJ1-3	ASSPGSGSGNTIY
TRBV25-1	TRBJ1-5	ASRGTGFNQPQH
TRBV5-1	TRBJ1-6	ASSLGPGQGDLYNSPLH
TRBV5-4	TRBJ2-7	ASSLGTSGRDEQY